The clone carrying this TCR beta chain was seen a handful of times. The antigen remains unidentified. The record originates from a study of CD8+ T cells in alopecia areata. Extraction of RNA preceded its reverse transcription into cDNA, which served as the sequencing template. The table came from immunoSEQ multiplex PCR; TCRdb's copy has only in-frame clones and leaves some out. The table has around 190,000 clones, more than 50% seen once. PBMCs yielded sorted CD4+ and CD8+ T cells. Study conclusions and caveats: Higher clonality than in normal scalp was seen in lesional scalp, especially alopecia totalis/universalis. Mice showed clearer TCR sharing than patients did, a gap that was possibly HLA-related.

Sequencing input: CD8+ T cells sorted from blood. The clonotype was recovered from a human donor in good health.

For the CDR3, the DNA is TGCAGCGCAGCAATCCTCGACAGGGGTAATGAGCAGTTCTTC. It is translated as CSAAILDRGNEQFF. J is TRBJ2-1 and V is TRBV29-1; TRBD1 matches 8 bases. Germline CDR1 reads SQVTM; CDR2 reads ANQGSEA. The junction had 12 bases not matched to a gene; V was cut back by 7 bases and J by 7 bases. CDR3 length equals 14 residues.